The next 16 T cell receptor beta chains were all read from a single sample in a study of T cells in narcolepsy. TCRdb keeps only in-frame clones here, not all; method: immunoSEQ multiplex PCR. This table has about 35,000 clones, more than 70% appearing once. Sequencing was carried out using memory (CD45RA-) CD4+ T cells from blood. The receptors were gathered from a human donor in good health.

The V and J genes are TRBV6-6 and TRBJ1-5, with D perhaps TRBD1 (6 bases). The V end lost 7 bases, the J end lost 4 bases, and 20 bases lay between the germline ends. This CDR3 spans 16 amino acids. The germline V gene encodes CDR1 MNHNY and CDR2 SVGAGI (reference sequence). The CDR3 here is CASNPGWGARNQPQHF. The CDR3 DNA sequence: TGTGCCAGCAACCCTGGATGGGGGGCGCGGAATCAGCCCCAGCATTTT.

This chain joins TRBV25-1 and TRBJ1-2; 12 bases match TRBD1. Germline CDR1 is MGHDK and CDR2 is SYGVNS. This CDR3 region has 15 residues. J was trimmed by 8 bases and V by 6 bases; bases with no gene match: 10. The chain's CDR3 is CASRKNTGTGGGYTF. The CDR3 DNA reads TGTGCCAGCAGAAAAAATACCGGGACAGGGGGCGGCTACACCTTC.

V gene TRBV5-6 combines with J gene TRBJ2-4; 12 bases map to TRBD2. This CDR3 is built from 14 residues. The V gene's germline CDR1 is SGHDT and CDR2 YYEEEE. V lost 0 bases, J lost 13 bases, and 5 bases stayed unmatched. CDR3: CASSLGGTSGPQYF. The CDR3 region has the DNA TGTGCCAGCAGCTTGGGAGGGACTAGCGGGCCGCAGTACTTC.

The V gene is TRBV19, the J gene TRBJ2-3; TRBD2 matches 9 bases. The J segment lost 4 bases and the V segment lost 6 bases, leaving 8 bases of the junction unmatched. The CDR3 spans 15 residues. Looked up from germline, CDR1 is LNHDA and CDR2 is SQIVND (reference sequence). CDR3 in DNA: TGTGCCAGTAGGGTTGCGGGGGGGGTATCAGATACGCAGTATTTT. Translating it yields CASRVAGGVSDTQYF.

The chain is built from TRBV7-8 and TRBJ2-1; 11 bases agree with TRBD2. Per germline, CDR1 SGHVS and CDR2 FQNEAQ. The CDR3 sequence is 17 residues long. With V trimmed by 2 bases and J by 8 bases, 11 bases remained unmatched. The CDR3 DNA sequence: TGTGCCAGCAGCTTAAAATATGGCGGTAGCGGGAGGGATGAGCAGTTCTTC. It encodes CASSLKYGGSGRDEQFF.

This chain links TRBV18 with TRBJ1-2, with TRBD1 matching 9 bases. Germline V gives CDR1 KGHSH, CDR2 LQKENI. Unmatched junction bases numbered 8, after V lost 1 base and J lost 8 bases. The CDR3 is made up of 15 amino acids. CDR3 sequence: CASSPRGQGGEGYTF. The CDR3 DNA sequence: TGTGCCAGCTCACCACGGGGACAGGGTGGCGAAGGCTACACCTTC.

This chain connects TRBV7-8 to TRBJ2-7; tentative D call: TRBD1 (6 bases). The germline V and J ends were trimmed by 5 bases and 1 base, with 9 bases remaining between them. CDR1 and CDR2 from the germline V gene are SGHVS and FQNEAQ. The CDR3 extends over 13 amino acids. The CDR3 loop reads CASSVGQSYEQYF. The CDR3 DNA reads as TGTGCCAGCAGCGTTGGACAGTCCTACGAGCAGTACTTC.

The V and J genes are TRBV2 and TRBJ1-5; D call uncertain. V shed 2 bases and J shed 4 bases, with 6 bases lying between them. Germline CDR1 SNHLY, CDR2 FYNNEI. The CDR3 has 13 amino acids. This CDR3 reads CASSEIENQPQHF. In DNA, the CDR3 is TGTGCCAGCAGTGAAATCGAGAATCAGCCCCAGCATTTT.

The chain is built from TRBV2 and TRBJ2-5; D unresolved. Trimming stripped 2 bases from V and 2 bases from J, with 12 bases between. CDR3 length: 15 residues. The germline V gene encodes CDR1 SNHLY and CDR2 FYNNEI. CDR3 sequence: CASSEFGSLQETQYF. The CDR3, as DNA: TGTGCCAGCAGTGAATTTGGGTCCCTGCAAGAGACCCAGTACTTC.

The V call is TRBV9, the J call TRBJ1-1; a weak D match, TRBD1 (5 bases). This CDR3 comprises 12 residues. V shed 3 bases and J shed 12 bases, with 15 bases lying between them. Germline V CDR1 and CDR2: SGDLS, YYNGEE. This CDR3 is CASSGPEGRPFF. The CDR3, as DNA: TGTGCCAGCAGCGGCCCGGAGGGGCGGCCTTTCTTT.

The chain uses TRBV19 and TRBJ1-4; D may be TRBD1 (5 bases). The CDR3 is made up of 14 amino acids. Trimming cost V 7 bases and J 8 bases, with 17 bases left between them. Germline V gene data show CDR1 as LNHDA and CDR2 as SQIVND (reference sequence). The CDR3, as DNA: TGTGCCAGTAAGCGGGACGGCGGTTGGGAAAAACTGTTTTTT. Translated, it gives CASKRDGGWEKLFF.

This chain joins TRBV7-8 and TRBJ2-7; 8 bases fit TRBD2. The germline V gene has CDR1 SGHVS and CDR2 FQNEAQ. This CDR3 comprises 15 residues. Losses at the gene ends were 3 bases for V and 6 bases for J; bases not matched to a gene: 10. The CDR3 DNA follows: TGTGCCAGCAGCTTTACGGTTAGCGGGGCCCCCGAGCAGTACTTC. This codes for CASSFTVSGAPEQYF.

This clone has more than one count but fewer than ten. This sample also contains other DNA sequences that code for the same CDR3. The chain employs TRBV10-3 and TRBJ2-7; D is perhaps TRBD1 (6 bases). CDR3 length equals 13 residues. V was shortened by 6 bases and J by 4 bases, with 13 bases between the two germline ends. Germline-derived CDR1 and CDR2 are ENHRY and SYGVKD. CDR3 in DNA: TGTGCCATCAGAGAGGGCAGGGGTTACGAGCAGTACTTC. It specifies CAIREGRGYEQYF.

Turning to this clone: This CDR3 is also generated by other DNA sequences in the sample. The rearrangement links TRBV5-1 to TRBJ2-7; tentatively, D is TRBD1 (5 bases). Germline V gene data show CDR1 as SGHRS and CDR2 as YFSETQ. V was shortened by 1 base and J by 3 bases, with 8 bases between the two germline ends. This CDR3 has 13 residues. CDR3 loop: CASSLLGDYEQYF. Here the CDR3 DNA reads TGCGCCAGCAGCTTGTTAGGGGACTACGAGCAGTACTTC.

This rearrangement joins TRBV9 to TRBJ2-2; the D gene could be TRBD1 or TRBD2 (6 bases each). The CDR3 sequence is 15 residues long. V was shortened by 2 bases and J by 1 base, with 9 bases between the two germline ends. Germline V gene lookup returns CDR1 SGDLS and CDR2 YYNGEE. The CDR3 spells CASSVGGRNTGELFF. The CDR3 DNA sequence: TGTGCCAGCAGCGTGGGGGGCCGGAACACCGGGGAGCTGTTTTTT.

The chain employs TRBV7-8 and TRBJ2-3; 16 bases fit TRBD2. J was trimmed by 0 bases and V by 3 bases; bases with no gene match: 12. Per germline, CDR1 SGHVS and CDR2 FQNEAQ. CDR3 size: 21 residues. CDR3 nucleotide sequence: TGTGCCAGCAGCTTGAGATTGCCGGGACTAGCGGGAGGGCGTAGCACAGATACGCAGTATTTT. This translates into CASSLRLPGLAGGRSTDTQYF.